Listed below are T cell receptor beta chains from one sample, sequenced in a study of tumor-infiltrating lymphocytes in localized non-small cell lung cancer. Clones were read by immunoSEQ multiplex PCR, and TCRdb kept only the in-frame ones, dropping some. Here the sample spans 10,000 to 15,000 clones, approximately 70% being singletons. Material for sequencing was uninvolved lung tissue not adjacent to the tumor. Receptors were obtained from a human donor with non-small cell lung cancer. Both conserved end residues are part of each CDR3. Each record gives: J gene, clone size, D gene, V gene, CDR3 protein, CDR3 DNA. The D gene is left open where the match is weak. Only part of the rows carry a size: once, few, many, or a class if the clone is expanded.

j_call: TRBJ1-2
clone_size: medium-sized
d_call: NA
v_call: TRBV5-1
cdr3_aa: CASSLGTGENYGYTF
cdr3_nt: TGCGCCAGCAGCTTGGGTACGGGGGAAAACTATGGCTACACCTTC

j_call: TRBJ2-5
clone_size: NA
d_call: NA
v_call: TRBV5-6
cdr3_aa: CASSFWNRRETQYF
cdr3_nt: TGTGCCAGCAGCTTTTGGAACCGTCGGGAGACCCAGTACTTC

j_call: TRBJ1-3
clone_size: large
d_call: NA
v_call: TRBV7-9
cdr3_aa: CASSLLGVSGNTIYF
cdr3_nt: TGTGCCAGCAGCTTATTAGGGGTGTCTGGAAACACCATATATTTT

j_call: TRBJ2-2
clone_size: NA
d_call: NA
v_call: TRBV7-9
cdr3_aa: CASSPHAANTGELFF
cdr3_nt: TGTGCCAGCAGCCCTCATGCCGCGAACACCGGGGAGCTGTTTTTT

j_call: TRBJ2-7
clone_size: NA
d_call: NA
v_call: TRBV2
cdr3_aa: CASSEGGRAYYEQYF
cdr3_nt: TGTGCCAGCAGTGAAGGGGGCAGGGCGTACTACGAGCAGTACTTC

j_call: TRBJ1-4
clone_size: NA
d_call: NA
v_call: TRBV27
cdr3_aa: CASSDGLHRVREKLFF
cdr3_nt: TGTGCCAGCTCCGATGGCTTGCACAGGGTTCGCGAAAAACTGTTTTTT

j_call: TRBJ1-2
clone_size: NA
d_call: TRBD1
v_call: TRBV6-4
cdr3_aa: CASSSLPGQNYGYTF
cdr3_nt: TGTGCCAGCAGTTCCCTCCCGGGACAGAACTATGGCTACACCTTC

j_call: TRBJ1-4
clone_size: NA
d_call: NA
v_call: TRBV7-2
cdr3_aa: CASSLDMANEKLFF
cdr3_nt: TGTGCCAGCAGCCTGGACATGGCTAATGAAAAACTGTTTTTT

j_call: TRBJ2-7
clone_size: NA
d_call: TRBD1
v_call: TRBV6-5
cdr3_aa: CASSSGQGRQYF
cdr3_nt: TGTGCCAGCAGTTCAGGACAGGGTAGGCAGTACTTC

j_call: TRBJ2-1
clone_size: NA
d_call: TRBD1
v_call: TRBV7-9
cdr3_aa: CASSRRQGNNEQFF
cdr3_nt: TGTGCCAGCAGCCGAAGACAGGGCAACAATGAGCAGTTCTTC

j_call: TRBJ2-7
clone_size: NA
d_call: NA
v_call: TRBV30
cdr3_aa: CAWTRTDSYEQYF
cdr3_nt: TGTGCCTGGACCAGGACTGATTCCTACGAGCAGTACTTC

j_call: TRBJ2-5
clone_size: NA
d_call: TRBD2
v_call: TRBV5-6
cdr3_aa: CASSLMSSGETQYF
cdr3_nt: TGTGCCAGCAGCTTGATGTCTAGCGGGGAGACCCAGTACTTC

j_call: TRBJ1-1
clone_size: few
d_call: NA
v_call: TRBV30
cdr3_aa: CAWTRVSGGTEAFF
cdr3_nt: TGTGCCTGGACCCGGGTGAGTGGGGGAACTGAAGCTTTCTTT

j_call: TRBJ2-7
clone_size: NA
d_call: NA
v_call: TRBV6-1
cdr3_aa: CASSGPGHHYEQYF
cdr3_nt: TGTGCCAGCAGTGGACCGGGACACCACTACGAGCAGTACTTC

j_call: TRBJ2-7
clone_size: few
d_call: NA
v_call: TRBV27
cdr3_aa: CASSSSGAAYEQYF
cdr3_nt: TGTGCCAGCAGTTCGTCCGGGGCCGCCTACGAGCAGTACTTC

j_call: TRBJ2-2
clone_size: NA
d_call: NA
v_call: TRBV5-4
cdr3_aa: CASSSREQGNTGELFF
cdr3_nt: TGTGCCAGCAGCTCCCGGGAACAGGGGAACACCGGGGAGCTGTTTTTT

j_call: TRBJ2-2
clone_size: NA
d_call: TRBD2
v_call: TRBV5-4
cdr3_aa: CASSFGAGGNTGELFF
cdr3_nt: TGTGCCAGCAGCTTTGGAGCGGGGGGGAACACCGGGGAGCTGTTTTTT

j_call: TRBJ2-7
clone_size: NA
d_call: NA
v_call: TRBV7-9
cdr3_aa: CASSPDSHEQYF
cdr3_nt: TGTGCCAGCAGCCCAGATTCCCACGAGCAGTACTTC

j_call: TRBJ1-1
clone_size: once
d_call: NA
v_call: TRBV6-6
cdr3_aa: CASSPKGTEAFF
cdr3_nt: TGTGCCAGCAGCCCCAAGGGGACTGAAGCTTTCTTT

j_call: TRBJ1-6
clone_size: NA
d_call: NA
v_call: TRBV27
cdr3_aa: CASSLGVFNSPLHF
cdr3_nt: TGTGCCAGCAGTTTGGGGGTCTTCAATTCACCCCTCCACTTT

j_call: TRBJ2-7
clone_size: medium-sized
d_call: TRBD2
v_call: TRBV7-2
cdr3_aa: CASSLVVTSGSQAYEQYF
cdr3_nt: TGTGCCAGCAGCTTAGTAGTGACTAGCGGGAGCCAGGCCTACGAGCAGTACTTC

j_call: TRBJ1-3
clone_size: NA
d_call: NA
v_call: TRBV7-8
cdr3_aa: CASSLGRRTDSGNTIYF
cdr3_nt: TGTGCCAGCAGCTTAGGTCGCCGTACCGACTCTGGAAACACCATATATTTT

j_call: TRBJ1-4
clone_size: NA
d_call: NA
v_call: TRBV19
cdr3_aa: CASSILTQNPLLFF
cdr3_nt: TGTGCCAGTAGTATACTCACACAGAACCCACTACTGTTTTTT

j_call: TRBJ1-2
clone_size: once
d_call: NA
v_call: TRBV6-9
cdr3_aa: CASSYQQGNYGYTF
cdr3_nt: TGTGCCAGCAGTTACCAACAGGGAAACTATGGCTACACCTTC

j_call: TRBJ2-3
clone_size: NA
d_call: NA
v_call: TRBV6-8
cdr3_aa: CASDPGHSTDTQYF
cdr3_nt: TGTGCCAGCGACCCGGGACACAGCACAGATACGCAGTATTTT

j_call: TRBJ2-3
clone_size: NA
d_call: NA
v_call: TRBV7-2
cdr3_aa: CASSLNWLGRTDTQYF
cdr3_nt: TGTGCCAGCAGCTTAAACTGGCTAGGCCGCACAGATACGCAGTATTTT

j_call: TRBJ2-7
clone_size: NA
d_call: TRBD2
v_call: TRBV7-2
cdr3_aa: CASSLSGGSYEQYF
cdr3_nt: TGTGCCAGCAGCTTAAGCGGGGGGAGTTACGAGCAGTACTTC

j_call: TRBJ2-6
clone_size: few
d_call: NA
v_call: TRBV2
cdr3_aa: CASSGRGISGANVLTF
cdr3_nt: TGTGCCAGCAGTGGTAGGGGTATCTCTGGGGCCAACGTCCTGACTTTC

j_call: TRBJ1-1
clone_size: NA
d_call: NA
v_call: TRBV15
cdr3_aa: CATSREANTEAFF
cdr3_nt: TGTGCCACCAGCAGAGAAGCTAACACTGAAGCTTTCTTT

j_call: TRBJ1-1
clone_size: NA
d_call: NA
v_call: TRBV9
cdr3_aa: CASSVDGRWNTEAFF
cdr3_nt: TGTGCCAGCAGCGTAGATGGCCGGTGGAACACTGAAGCTTTCTTT

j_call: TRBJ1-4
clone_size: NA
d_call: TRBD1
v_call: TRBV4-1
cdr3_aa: CASSQDGTGGIDEKLFF
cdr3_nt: TGCGCCAGCAGCCAAGACGGGACAGGGGGCATTGATGAAAAACTGTTTTTT

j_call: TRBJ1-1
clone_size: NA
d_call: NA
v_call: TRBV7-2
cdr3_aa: CASSVDGNMNTEAFF
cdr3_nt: TGTGCCAGCAGCGTCGACGGAAACATGAACACTGAAGCTTTCTTT

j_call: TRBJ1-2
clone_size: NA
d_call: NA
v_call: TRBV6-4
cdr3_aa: CATEEGVRNYGYTF
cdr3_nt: TGTGCCACCGAAGAAGGGGTGCGGAACTATGGCTACACCTTC

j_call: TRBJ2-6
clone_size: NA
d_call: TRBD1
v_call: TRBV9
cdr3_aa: CASSGQGTNVLTF
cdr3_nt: TGTGCCAGCAGCGGACAGGGGACCAACGTCCTGACTTTC

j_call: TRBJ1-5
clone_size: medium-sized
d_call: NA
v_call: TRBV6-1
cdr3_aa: CASSGEINQPQHF
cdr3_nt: TGTGCCAGCAGTGGGGAAATCAATCAGCCCCAGCATTTT

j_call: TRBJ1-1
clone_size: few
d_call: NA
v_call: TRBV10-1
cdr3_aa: CASSESGLPGGRTEAFF
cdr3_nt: TGCGCCAGCAGTGAGTCGGGATTACCGGGGGGTCGCACTGAAGCTTTCTTT

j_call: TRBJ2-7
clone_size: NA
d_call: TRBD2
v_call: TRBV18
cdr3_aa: CASSPSGGYEQYF
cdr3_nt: TGTGCCAGCTCACCAAGCGGGGGATACGAGCAGTACTTC

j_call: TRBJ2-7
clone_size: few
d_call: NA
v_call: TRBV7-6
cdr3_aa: CASSLEVGGQSGRYEQYF
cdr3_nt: TGTGCCAGCAGCTTAGAGGTGGGGGGACAGAGTGGAAGGTACGAGCAGTACTTC

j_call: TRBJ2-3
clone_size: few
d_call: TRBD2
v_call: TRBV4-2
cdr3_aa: CASSQGVAGFTDTQYF
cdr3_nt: TGTGCCAGCAGCCAAGGGGTAGCGGGCTTCACAGATACGCAGTATTTT

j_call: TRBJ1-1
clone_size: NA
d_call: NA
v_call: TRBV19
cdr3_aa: CASSSSAGRSPEAFF
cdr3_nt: TGTGCCAGTAGTTCAAGCGCGGGACGTTCCCCTGAAGCTTTCTTT

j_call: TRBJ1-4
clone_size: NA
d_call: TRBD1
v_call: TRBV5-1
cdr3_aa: CASSPGTGFFEKLFF
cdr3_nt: TGCGCCAGCAGCCCGGGGACAGGGTTTTTCGAAAAACTGTTTTTT

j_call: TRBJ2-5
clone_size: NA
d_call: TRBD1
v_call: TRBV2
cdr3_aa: CASSEDRGQETQYF
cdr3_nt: TGTGCCAGCAGTGAGGACAGGGGGCAAGAGACCCAGTACTTC

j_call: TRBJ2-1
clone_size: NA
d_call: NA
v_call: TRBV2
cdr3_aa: CASRLDQYNEQFF
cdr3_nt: TGTGCCAGTCGCCTAGACCAATACAATGAGCAGTTCTTC

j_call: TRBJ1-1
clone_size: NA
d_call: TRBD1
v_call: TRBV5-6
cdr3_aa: CASSLATLDRGHWTEAFF
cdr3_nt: TGTGCCAGCAGCTTGGCGACCCTGGACAGGGGGCATTGGACTGAAGCTTTCTTT

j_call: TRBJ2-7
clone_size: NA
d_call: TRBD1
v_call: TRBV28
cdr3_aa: CASSPDRGRGYEQYF
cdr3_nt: TGTGCCAGCAGCCCAGACAGGGGCCGAGGGTACGAGCAGTACTTC